This T cell receptor (beta chain) was documented in a study of blood T cell repertoires in COVID-19. Across the study: Researchers got acute and convalescent COVID-19 samples from the United States, Italy and Spain. PBMCs, B-cell-depleted T cells, or T cells provided the cDNA or gDNA that made up the material.

Germline V gene sequence: CDR1 KGHSH, CDR2 LQKENI. The CDR3 consists of 16 residues. V gave up 6 bases and J gave up 3 bases; unmatched junction bases: 11. How the authors handled the data: Estimation of nucleated cell counts was performed using reference gene primer amplification. The method was immunoSEQ multiplex PCR; TCRdb's version includes in-frame clones alone and lacks a portion of them. That table furnishes V, J and clone size, whereas the DNA furnished D and trimming. Of some 40,000 clones listed, 80% to 90% are singletons. The source of this sequence is a man in his sixties or seventies with acute or convalescent COVID-19. The sequencing sample was made of peripheral blood. The chain has TRBV18 and TRBJ2-5, with 9 bases lining up with TRBD1. The CDR3 here is CASSPGTGKLKETQYF. CDR3 coding DNA: TGTGCCAGCTCGCCCGGGACAGGGAAGTTGAAAGAGACCCAGTACTTC. Together with reference TRBV18 and TRBJ2-5, the CDR3 gives the full variable domain: NAGVMQNPRHLVRRRGQEARLRCSPMKGHSHVYWYRQLPEEGLKFMVYLQKENIIDESGMPKERFSAEFPKEGPSILRIQQVVRGDSAAYFCASSPGTGKLKETQYFGPGTRLLVL.